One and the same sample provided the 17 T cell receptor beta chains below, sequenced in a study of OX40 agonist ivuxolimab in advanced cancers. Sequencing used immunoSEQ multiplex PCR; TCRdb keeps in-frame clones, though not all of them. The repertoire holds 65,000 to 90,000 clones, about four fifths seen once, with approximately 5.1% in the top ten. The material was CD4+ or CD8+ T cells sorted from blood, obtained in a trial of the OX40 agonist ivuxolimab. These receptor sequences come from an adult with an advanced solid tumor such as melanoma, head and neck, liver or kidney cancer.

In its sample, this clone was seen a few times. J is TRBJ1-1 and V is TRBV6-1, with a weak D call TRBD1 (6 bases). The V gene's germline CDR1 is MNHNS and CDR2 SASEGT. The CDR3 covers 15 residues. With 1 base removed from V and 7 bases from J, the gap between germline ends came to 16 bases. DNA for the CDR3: TGTGCCAGCAGTGAAGTCGTCAGGGGAGGGGGTGAAGCTTTCTTT. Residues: CASSEVVRGGGEAFF.

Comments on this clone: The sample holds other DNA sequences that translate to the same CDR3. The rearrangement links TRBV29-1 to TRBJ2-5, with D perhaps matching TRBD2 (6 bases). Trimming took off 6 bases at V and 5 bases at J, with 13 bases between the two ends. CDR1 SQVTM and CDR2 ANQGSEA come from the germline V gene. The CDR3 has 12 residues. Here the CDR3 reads CSVAGGEETQYF. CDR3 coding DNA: TGCAGCGTGGCCGGGGGAGAGGAGACCCAGTACTTC.

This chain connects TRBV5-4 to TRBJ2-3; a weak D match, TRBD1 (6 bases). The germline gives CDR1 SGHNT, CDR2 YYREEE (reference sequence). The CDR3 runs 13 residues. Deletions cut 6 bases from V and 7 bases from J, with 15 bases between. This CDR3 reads CASNPTGTNTQYF. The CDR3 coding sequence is TGTGCCAGCAACCCTACCGGGACAAATACGCAGTATTTT.

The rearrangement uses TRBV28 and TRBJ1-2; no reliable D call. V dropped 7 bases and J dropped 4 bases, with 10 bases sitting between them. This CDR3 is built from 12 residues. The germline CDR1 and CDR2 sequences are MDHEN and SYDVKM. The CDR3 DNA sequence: TGTGCCAGCACCAAGAAGGGCTATGGCTACACCTTC. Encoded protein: CASTKKGYGYTF.

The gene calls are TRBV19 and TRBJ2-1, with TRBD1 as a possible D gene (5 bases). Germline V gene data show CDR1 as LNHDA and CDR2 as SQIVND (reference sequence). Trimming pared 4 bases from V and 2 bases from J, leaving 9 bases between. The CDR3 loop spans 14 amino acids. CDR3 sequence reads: CASSRTSAYNEQFF. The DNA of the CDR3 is TGTGCCAGTAGTAGGACAAGCGCCTACAATGAGCAGTTCTTC.

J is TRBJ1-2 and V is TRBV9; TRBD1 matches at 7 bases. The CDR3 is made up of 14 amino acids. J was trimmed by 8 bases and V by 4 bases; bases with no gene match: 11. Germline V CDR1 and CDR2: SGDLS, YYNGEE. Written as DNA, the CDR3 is TGTGCCAGCAGCCCGAGACAGGGAATGCGGGGCTACACCTTC. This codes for CASSPRQGMRGYTF.

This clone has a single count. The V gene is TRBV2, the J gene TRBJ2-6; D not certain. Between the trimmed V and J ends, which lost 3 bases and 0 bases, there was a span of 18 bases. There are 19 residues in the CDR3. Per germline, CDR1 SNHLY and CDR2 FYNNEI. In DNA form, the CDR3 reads TGTGCCAGCAGTGATCCGACTGTCGATCGCGACTCTGGGGCCAACGTCCTGACTTTC. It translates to CASSDPTVDRDSGANVLTF.

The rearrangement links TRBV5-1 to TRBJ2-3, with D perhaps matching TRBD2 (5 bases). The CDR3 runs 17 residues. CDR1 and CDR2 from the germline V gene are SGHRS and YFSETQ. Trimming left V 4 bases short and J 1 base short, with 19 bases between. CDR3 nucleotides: TGCGCCAGCAGCCCAAACGGATATGGGGAGCGCACAGATACGCAGTATTTT. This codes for CASSPNGYGERTDTQYF.

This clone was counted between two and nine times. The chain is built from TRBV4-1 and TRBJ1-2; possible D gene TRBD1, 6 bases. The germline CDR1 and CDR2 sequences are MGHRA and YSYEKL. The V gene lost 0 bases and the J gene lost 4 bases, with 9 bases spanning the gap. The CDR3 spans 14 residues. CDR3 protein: CASSQDQGTYGYTF. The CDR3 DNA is TGCGCCAGCAGCCAAGATCAGGGGACCTATGGCTACACCTTC.

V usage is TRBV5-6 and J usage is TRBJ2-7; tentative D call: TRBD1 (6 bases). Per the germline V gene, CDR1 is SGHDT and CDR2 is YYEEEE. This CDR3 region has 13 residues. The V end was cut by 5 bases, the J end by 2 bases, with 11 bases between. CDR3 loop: CASRREGAYEQYF. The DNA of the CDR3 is TGTGCCAGCAGACGCGAGGGGGCCTACGAGCAGTACTTC.

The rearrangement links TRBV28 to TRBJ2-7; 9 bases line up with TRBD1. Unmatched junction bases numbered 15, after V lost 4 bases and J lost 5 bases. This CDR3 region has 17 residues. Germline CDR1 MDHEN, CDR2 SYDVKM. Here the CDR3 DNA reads TGTGCCAGCAGTTACCCAGTCCAGGGACAGGGTCGCCACGAGCAGTACTTC. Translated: CASSYPVQGQGRHEQYF.

The CDR3 bases are TGTGCCAGCAGCTTACCTCAGGGTTACGGCTACACCTTC. It codes for CASSLPQGYGYTF. This chain connects TRBV7-9 to TRBJ1-2; perhaps TRBD1 as D (5 bases). The CDR3 runs 13 residues. The V end lost 2 bases, the J end lost 8 bases, and 12 bases lay between the germline ends. CDR1 is SEHNR, CDR2 FQNEAQ, per germline (reference sequence).

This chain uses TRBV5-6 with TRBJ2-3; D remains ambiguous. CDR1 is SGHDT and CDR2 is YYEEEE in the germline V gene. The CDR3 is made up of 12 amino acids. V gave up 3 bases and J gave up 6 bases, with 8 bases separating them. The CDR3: CASSSDTDTQYF. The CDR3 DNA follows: TGTGCCAGCAGCTCAGACACGGATACGCAGTATTTT.

CDR3 nucleotide sequence: TGTGCCAGCAGCGCAACCGGGACAGGCCCTACGGGCTCCTACGAGCAGTACTTC. This sequence encodes CASSATGTGPTGSYEQYF. The chain combines TRBV7-9 with TRBJ2-7; 8 bases agree with TRBD1. Looked up from germline, CDR1 is SEHNR and CDR2 is FQNEAQ (reference sequence). V was pared by 5 bases and J by 0 bases, with 15 bases of the junction left unmatched. The CDR3 length is 18 residues.

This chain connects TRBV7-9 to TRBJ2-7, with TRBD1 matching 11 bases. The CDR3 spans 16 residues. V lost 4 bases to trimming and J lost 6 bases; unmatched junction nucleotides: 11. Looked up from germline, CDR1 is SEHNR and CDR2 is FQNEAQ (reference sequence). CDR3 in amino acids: CASSYHVTGTGGEQYF. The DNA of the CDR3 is TGTGCCAGCAGCTATCATGTGACCGGGACAGGGGGCGAGCAGTACTTC.

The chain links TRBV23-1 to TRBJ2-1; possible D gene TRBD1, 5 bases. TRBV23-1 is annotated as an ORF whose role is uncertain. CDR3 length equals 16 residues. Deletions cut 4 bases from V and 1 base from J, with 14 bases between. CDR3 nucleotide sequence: TGCGCCAGCAGTCTGACAGACGGAGAATCCTACAATGAGCAGTTCTTC. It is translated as CASSLTDGESYNEQFF.

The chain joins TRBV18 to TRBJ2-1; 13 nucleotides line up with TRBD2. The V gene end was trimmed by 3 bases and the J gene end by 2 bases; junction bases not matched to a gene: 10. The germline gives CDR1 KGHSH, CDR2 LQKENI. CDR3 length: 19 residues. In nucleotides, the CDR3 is TGTGCCAGCTCACCGGTTCTACTAGCGGGGGGGTCCCCCTACAATGAGCAGTTCTTC. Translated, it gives CASSPVLLAGGSPYNEQFF.